This TCR beta chain was obtained from a study of T cell responses to AZD1222 COVID-19 vaccine. Overall study findings and caveats: Vaccination with two AZD1222 doses was followed by a rise in Spike-specific TCR breadth and depth. The donor group comprised mostly white British people and more females; the analysis possibly underestimated clonal diversity. Repertoires were collected only later (after the peak T cell response had occurred). Baseline testing showed seropositivity in only a handful of AZD1222 recipients.

Here immunoSEQ multiplex PCR was the method, and the copy in TCRdb shows in-frame clones only, minus some. The sample holds some 50,000 clones, 70% to 85% seen once. Note on this clone: The antigen remains unidentified.

In germline, CDR1 is SEHNR, CDR2 FQNEAQ (reference sequence). V gave up 7 bases and J gave up 3 bases; unmatched junction bases: 7. This CDR3 contains 14 residues. The chain couples TRBV7-9 to TRBJ2-7, with 9 bases aligning to TRBD2. Sequencing used peripheral blood, obtained on day 0 of AZD1222 vaccination. The receptor comes from an adult in good health. CDR3 in DNA: TGTGCCAGCAACCGAGCGGGAGGCCGCTACGAGCAGTACTTC. It codes for CASNRAGGRYEQYF.